These 16 T cell receptor beta chains originate from one sample sequenced in a study of T cells in Graves' hyperthyroidism and ophthalmopathy. RNA transcripts provided the source from which TCR beta CDR3 regions were amplified. First-round RT-PCR with HTBI primers amplified the TCR CDR3 region. TCRdb passed the multiplex PCR reads through MiXCR, listing each CDR3 protein once. This table has hundreds of thousands of distinct CDR3 sequences, around 15% appearing once. What was sequenced was blood. Receptors originate from a woman between 18 and 29 years old with Graves' hyperthyroidism.

This chain joins TRBV19 and TRBJ2-2; 13 bases line up with TRBD2. The CDR3 has 18 amino acids. Trimming cost V 4 bases and J 4 bases; bases outside gene matches: 9. The germline gives CDR1 LNHDA, CDR2 SQIVND (reference sequence). In DNA form, the CDR3 reads TGTGCCAGTAGTAAGGTCCGGGGGACTAGCGGGGTCACCGGGGAGCTGTTTTTT. Encoded protein: CASSKVRGTSGVTGELFF.

This clonotype was recorded at least ten times. V is TRBV6-5 and J is TRBJ2-2; D perhaps matches TRBD2 (5 bases). Trimming removed 2 bases at V and 4 bases at J, with 11 bases between. The germline gives CDR1 MNHEY, CDR2 SVGAGI. The CDR3 runs 15 residues. Written as DNA, the CDR3 is TGTGCCAGCAGTTACAACGGACTGAGCACCGGGGAGCTGTTTTTT. This gives the protein CASSYNGLSTGELFF.

The V gene is TRBV11-2, the J gene TRBJ2-7; the match to TRBD2 covers 11 bases. The germline CDR1 and CDR2 sequences are SGHAT and FQNNGV. The CDR3 contains 20 residues. The V segment lost 1 base and the J segment 4 bases; nucleotides outside the gene matches: 18. CDR3 nucleotides: TGTGCCAGCAGCTTAGCGACAGGGACCCGACTAGCGGGACGAGGGTACGAGCAGTACTTC. Amino acid sequence: CASSLATGTRLAGRGYEQYF.

As regards this clonotype: A much larger clone differs from this one at a single base, so this may be a read error. The rearrangement uses TRBV7-2 and TRBJ2-1; D is perhaps TRBD1 or TRBD2 (6 bases each). This CDR3 spans 15 amino acids. CDR1 and CDR2 (germline): SGHTA, FQGNSA. The CDR3 protein is CVSSLGGTPENEQFF. The CDR3 DNA follows: TGTGTCAGCAGCTTAGGAGGGACACCAGAAAATGAGCAGTTCTTC.

Note on this clonotype: A much larger clonotype is one base distant, so this may be a read error. The chain employs TRBV18 and TRBJ2-1, with D perhaps TRBD2 (6 bases). The CDR3 spans 16 residues. V was clipped by 1 base and J by 7 bases, with 17 bases between them. Germline values: CDR1 KGHSH, CDR2 LQKENI. CDR3 sequence (DNA): TGTGCCAGCTCACCACTAGGGCCGGCTAGCGAAAATGAGCAGTTCTTC. Its translation: CASSPLGPASENEQFF.

This clonotype has a count of ten or more. The V and J genes are TRBV7-9 and TRBJ2-2, with D perhaps given as TRBD1 or TRBD2 (5 bases each). Trimming pared 7 bases from V and 1 base from J, leaving 16 bases between. Per germline, CDR1 SEHNR and CDR2 FQNEAQ (reference sequence). The CDR3 contains 16 residues. In DNA, the CDR3 is TGTGCCAGCACGGGATCAGGGTCCAGGAACACCGGGGAGCTGTTTTTT. Its translation is CASTGSGSRNTGELFF.

The chain uses TRBV20-1 and TRBJ2-3; weak D call: TRBD2 (5 bases). The V end was cut by 0 bases, the J end by 0 bases, with 13 bases between. This CDR3 comprises 16 residues. The V gene's germline CDR1 is DFQATT and CDR2 SNEGSKA (reference sequence). Written as DNA, the CDR3 is TGCAGTGCTAGAGATCTAGGCGGGCTGAGCACAGATACGCAGTATTTT. It translates to CSARDLGGLSTDTQYF.

This clonotype was recorded many times. CDR3 bases: TGTGCCAGCAGTGAGCCGGGACTAGAAGAGACCCAGTACTTC. Residues: CASSEPGLEETQYF. This rearrangement joins TRBV2 to TRBJ2-5; 8 bases fit TRBD2. The CDR3 sequence is 14 residues long. CDR1 and CDR2 (germline): SNHLY, FYNNEI. V lost 3 bases and J lost 3; bases outside the gene matches: 3.

This clonotype came up many times. The V and J genes are TRBV12-3 or TRBV12-4 and TRBJ1-2; 8 bases agree with TRBD1. The CDR3 totals 12 residues. J gave up 4 bases and V 6 bases, and 1 base lay outside the gene matches. CDR3 region: CASSGQGYGYTF. The CDR3 nucleotides read TGTGCCAGCAGCGGACAGGGCTATGGCTACACCTTC.

This clonotype was recorded at least ten times. The chain recombines TRBV11-2 with TRBJ1-1, with D perhaps TRBD1 (5 bases). Germline V lookup: CDR1 SGHAT, CDR2 FQNNGV. This CDR3 region has 15 residues. V dropped 3 bases and J dropped 0 bases, with 11 bases sitting between them. The CDR3 DNA is TGTGCCAGCAGCTTCACCGGGACGGTGAACACTGAAGCTTTCTTT. Encoded protein: CASSFTGTVNTEAFF.

This clonotype turned up a few times. The chain is built from TRBV3-1 and TRBJ1-4; no firm D call. Germline CDR1 and CDR2: LGHDT and YNNKEL (reference sequence). CDR3 size: 14 residues. Trimming took off 1 base at V and 8 bases at J, with 11 bases between the two ends. As DNA, the CDR3 is TGTGCCAGCAGCCAAGTGGCCAGAGGAGAAAAACTGTTTTTT. This translates into CASSQVARGEKLFF.

This clonotype was seen many times. Written as DNA, the CDR3 is TGTGCCAGCAGTGAAACTATGGCAGGGTTGAATTCACCCCTCCACTTT. Translation gives CASSETMAGLNSPLHF. This rearrangement joins TRBV2 to TRBJ1-6, with a possible D match to TRBD1 (5 bases). The CDR3 has 16 residues. Trimming shortened V by 2 bases and J by 7 bases, and 15 bases separated the two germline ends. The germline V gene encodes CDR1 SNHLY and CDR2 FYNNEI.

This clonotype was counted many times. The chain links TRBV18 to TRBJ2-2; D gene ambiguous. V was shortened by 5 bases and J by 0 bases, with 7 bases between the two germline ends. The CDR3 covers 14 residues. The germline gives CDR1 KGHSH, CDR2 LQKENI. The chain's CDR3 is CASSFQANTGELFF. The CDR3 coding sequence is TGTGCCAGCTCATTCCAGGCGAACACCGGGGAGCTGTTTTTT. The full variable domain, completed using reference TRBV18 and TRBJ2-2, is NAGVMQNPRHLVRRRGQEARLRCSPMKGHSHVYWYRQLPEEGLKFMVYLQKENIIDESGMPKERFSAEFPKEGPSILRIQQVVRGDSAAYFCASSFQANTGELFFGEGSRLTVL.

This chain joins TRBV7-9 and TRBJ2-1; tentative D call: TRBD2 (6 bases). The CDR3 spans 21 residues. CDR1 and CDR2 (germline): SEHNR, FQNEAQ (reference sequence). V was pared by 5 bases and J by 6 bases, with 35 bases between. This CDR3 is CASSGRYRDPKLAGGFNEQFF. In DNA, the CDR3 is TGTGCCAGCAGCGGGAGGTACAGAGACCCAAAACTCGCCGGGGGATTCAATGAGCAGTTCTTC.

Many counts were recorded for this clonotype. V is TRBV5-1 and J is TRBJ2-7; D is unclear. This CDR3 region has 15 residues. Trimming stripped 2 bases from V and 2 bases from J, with 14 bases between. Germline-derived CDR1 and CDR2 are SGHRS and YFSETQ. For the CDR3, the DNA is TGCGCCAGCAGCTTCGGCCTCACCCAGCCCTACGAGCAGTACTTC. This encodes CASSFGLTQPYEQYF.

The CDR3 is CASSLVRFYNEQFF. In nucleotides, the CDR3 is TGTGCCAGCAGCTTAGTACGCTTCTACAATGAGCAGTTCTTC. The chain joins TRBV7-8 to TRBJ2-1; D is ambiguous. CDR1 is SGHVS, CDR2 FQNEAQ, per germline. The CDR3 loop spans 14 amino acids. Between the trimmed V and J ends, which lost 1 base and 3 bases, there was a span of 7 bases.